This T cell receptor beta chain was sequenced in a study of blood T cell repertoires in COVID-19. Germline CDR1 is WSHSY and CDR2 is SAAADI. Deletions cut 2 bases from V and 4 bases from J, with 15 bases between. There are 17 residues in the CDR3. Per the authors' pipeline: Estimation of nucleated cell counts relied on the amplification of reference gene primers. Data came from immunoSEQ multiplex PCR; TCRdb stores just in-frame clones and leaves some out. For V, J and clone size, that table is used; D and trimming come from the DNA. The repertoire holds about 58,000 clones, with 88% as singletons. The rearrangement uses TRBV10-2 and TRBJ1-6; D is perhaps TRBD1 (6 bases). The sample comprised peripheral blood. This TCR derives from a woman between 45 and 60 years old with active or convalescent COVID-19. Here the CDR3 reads CASSEGALDSYNSPLHF. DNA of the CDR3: TGCGCCAGCAGTGAGGGGGCCCTGGACAGTTATAATTCACCCCTCCACTTT.